This T cell receptor beta chain is from a study of human T cells and chemical hapten exposure (dated by TCRdb to 2020 to 2022). With respect to the entire study: Libraries were pooled for sequencing, and per-sample TCR yields varied mainly because of small differences in library volumes within the pool. This study followed changes in the peripheral blood TCR repertoire in vivo during primary and secondary sensitization of alopecia patients to the hapten diphenylcyclopropenone (DPC). For every blood RNA sample, sequencing covered both the TCR alpha and TCR beta chains. What the study reported, not specific to this receptor: The number of TCRs above 1 in 1000 frequency did not change with DPC sensitization; there was no evidence of global repertoire structure alterations. Repeated subsampling changed both the strength of the expansion versus patch-test correlation and the threshold at which the correlation became significant.

The library was obtained by RACE. TCRdb shows the sequencer as NextSeq 500. During library preparation, unique molecular identifiers were attached to individual cDNA molecules so that TCRs could be counted in a quantitative, reproducible way. In the paper's pipeline: The median number of TCRs per sample was 95,638, ranging from roughly 23,224 to 690,600. V, J and CDR3 annotation of the TCR reads was performed with the Decombinator software suite. For the PS versus PT1 abundance plots, all samples were subsampled to the same number of TCRs (28,000). Expanded TCRs were defined as absent before sensitization and observed at least eight times at the 2-week time point. TCRdb passed the public sequencing reads through fastp at Q25 and MiXCR, retaining productive beta sequences. Each CDR3 protein gets just one entry, which takes the most common genes and DNA from the rows behind it. It is TCRdb's table, rather than the study itself, that gives the V and J calls and clone size. The sample profile shows 100,000 to 150,000 distinct CDR3 sequences; about 9% of them were found once. About 2% of the sample goes to the ten largest clones.

Only a few counts were recorded for this clonotype. Its antigen specificity is not known. Base qualities were left out, and no much larger clone turns up one base away. The intended sense of this specimen's time point label: healthy volunteer bleed at 2 weeks. Total RNA was extracted from unfractionated whole blood collected in Tempus Blood RNA tubes. As TCR sequencing controls, 4 or 5 healthy volunteers were used, with blood taken at day 0, 2 weeks and 6 weeks. The TCR was taken from a male donor in good health. Some clones in this sample may be carry-over from other donors' samples. Sequenced material: whole blood.

The DNA is as follows: TGTGCCAGCAGCTTAGGGGGGGGGTCCGGAACCGGGGAGCTGTTTTTT. It codes for CASSLGGGSGTGELFF. The rearranged chain carries TRBV7-2 and TRBJ2-2; 7 middle bases align to TRBD2. The CDR3 holds 16 amino acids from the cysteine to the phenylalanine. The CDR3 DNA has 48 bases and is translated from base 1. CDR1 SGHTA and CDR2 FQGNSA were looked up in the germline V gene. Relative to germline, V is missing 1 base and J is missing 5 bases, with 7 bases of the junction outside any gene match.